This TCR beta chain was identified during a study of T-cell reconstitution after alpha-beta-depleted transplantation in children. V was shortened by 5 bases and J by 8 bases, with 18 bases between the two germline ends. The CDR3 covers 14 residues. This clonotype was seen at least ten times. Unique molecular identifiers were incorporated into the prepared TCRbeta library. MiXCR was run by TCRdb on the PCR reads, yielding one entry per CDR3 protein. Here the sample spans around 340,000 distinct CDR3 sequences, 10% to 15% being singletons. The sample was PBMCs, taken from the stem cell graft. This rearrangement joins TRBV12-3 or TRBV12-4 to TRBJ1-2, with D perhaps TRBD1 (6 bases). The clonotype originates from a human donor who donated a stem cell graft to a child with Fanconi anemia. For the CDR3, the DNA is TGTGCCAGCAGTCTTTACAGGGATGGAGGCGGCTACACCTTC. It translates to CASSLYRDGGGYTF.